This TCR beta chain was identified during a study of blood T cell repertoires in COVID-19. Overall study: The United States, Italy and Spain supplied acute and convalescent COVID-19 samples. PBMCs, B-cell-depleted T cells, or T cells were the source of the cDNA or gDNA that made up the material.

Original processing methods: Cell counts per sample came from amplifying reference gene primers. Here immunoSEQ multiplex PCR was the method, and the copy in TCRdb shows in-frame clones only, minus some. That table supplies the V and J calls and clone size; D and trimming were determined from the DNA. Among about 75,000 clones listed, 84% were seen once. CDR1 is MNHEY, CDR2 SVGAGI, per germline. V lost 7 bases, J lost 8 bases, and 11 bases lay in between. CDR3 length equals 12 residues. The sequence came from a woman aged 45-59 years with acute or convalescent COVID-19. The sample taken for sequencing was peripheral blood. This chain links TRBV6-5 with TRBJ1-4, with D possibly matching TRBD1 (5 bases). The CDR3 region has the DNA TGTGCCAGCACGGGGGTGCGGGAAAAACTGTTTTTT. Protein sequence: CASTGVREKLFF.